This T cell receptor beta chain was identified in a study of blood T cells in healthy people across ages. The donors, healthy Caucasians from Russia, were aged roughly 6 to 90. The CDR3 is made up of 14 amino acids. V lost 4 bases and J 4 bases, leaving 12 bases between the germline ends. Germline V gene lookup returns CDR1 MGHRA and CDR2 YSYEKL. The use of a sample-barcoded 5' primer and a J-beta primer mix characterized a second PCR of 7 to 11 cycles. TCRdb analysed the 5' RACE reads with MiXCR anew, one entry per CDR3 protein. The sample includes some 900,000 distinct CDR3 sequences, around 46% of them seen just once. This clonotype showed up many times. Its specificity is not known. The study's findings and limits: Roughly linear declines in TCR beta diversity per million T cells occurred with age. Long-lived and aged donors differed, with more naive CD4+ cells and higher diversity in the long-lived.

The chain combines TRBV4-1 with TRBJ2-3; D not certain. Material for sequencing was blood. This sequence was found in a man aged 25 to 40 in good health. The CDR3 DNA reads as TGCGCCAGCAGCCCAAGTTATACCGCAGATACGCAGTATTTT. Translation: CASSPSYTADTQYF.